What follows describes a single TCR beta chain. The sample comes from a study of T cell changes during pregnancy in multiple sclerosis. Trimming pared 5 bases from V and 5 bases from J, leaving 12 bases between. The CDR3 sequence is 13 residues long. CDR1 and CDR2 (germline): LNHDA, SQIVND (reference sequence). Clones were sequenced by immunoSEQ multiplex PCR, and TCRdb holds only the in-frame ones, with some missing. Of 60,000 to 65,000 clones in the sample, 90% were seen once. The V and J genes are TRBV19 and TRBJ1-2; tentatively, D is TRBD1 (6 bases). This clonotype originated in a female donor in good health, enrolled as a control in a pregnancy study. The sample in question was peripheral blood, obtained in the second trimester of pregnancy. CDR3 nucleotides: TGTGCCAGTAGTCTGGACAGCGCTTATGGCTACACCTTC. It yields the protein CASSLDSAYGYTF. Together with reference TRBV19 and TRBJ1-2, the CDR3 gives the full variable domain: DGGITQSPKYLFRKEGQNVTLSCEQNLNHDAMYWYRQDPGQGLRLIYYSQIVNDFQKGDIAEGYSVSREKKESFPLTVTSAQKNPTAFYLCASSLDSAYGYTFGSGTRLTVV.